This T cell receptor beta chain came from a study of T cells in Graves' hyperthyroidism and ophthalmopathy. At the level of the study: Peripheral blood collection took place at initial diagnosis, before any treatment. Overall study results and limits: Ophthalmopathy was predicted by the model a median of 6.5 months ahead of onset.

This clonotype was observed a handful of times. Its antigen is undetermined. Authors of the study amplified TCR beta CDR3 regions from RNA transcripts. RT-PCR in the first round (using the HTBI primer set) targeted the TCR CDR3. TCRdb itself ran the multiplex PCR reads through MiXCR, one entry per CDR3 protein. The data hold almost 600,000 distinct CDR3 sequences, with approximately 15% observed a single time. The CDR3 extends over 15 amino acids. Germline CDR1 reads SGHNT; CDR2 reads YYREEE (reference sequence). Trimming left V 4 bases short and J 2 bases short, with 14 bases between. Source material: blood. This chain connects TRBV5-4 to TRBJ2-3; no definite D call. The sequence came from a woman in her 30s with Graves' hyperthyroidism that later progressed to Graves' ophthalmopathy. The CDR3 region has the DNA TGTGCCAGCAGCCCGGATGGGGTTAACACAGATACGCAGTATTTT. As protein: CASSPDGVNTDTQYF. Looking up the rest from reference TRBV5-4 and TRBJ2-3 gives the full variable domain: ETGVTQSPTHLIKTRGQQVTLRCSSQSGHNTVSWYQQALGQGPQFIFQYYREEENGRGNFPPRFSGLQFPNYSSELNVNALELDDSALYLCASSPDGVNTDTQYFGPGTRLTVL.